The 10 T cell receptor beta chains presented below share a single source sample, sequenced in a study of cytomegalovirus exposure and HLA in healthy donors. Researchers ran the PCR with 60 Vbeta and 13 Jbeta primers. Sequenced by immunoSEQ multiplex PCR; TCRdb stores in-frame clones only, minus some. This sample yields over 50,000 clones, of which around 85% are seen a single time; over 1.5% belongs to the top ten. The sample taken for sequencing was PBMCs. These receptors originate from a middle-aged man in good health and CMV-seronegative.

The chain combines TRBV9 with TRBJ2-2; D possibly corresponds to TRBD2 (5 bases). V lost 4 bases and J lost 6, with 19 bases in between. The CDR3 consists of 16 residues. Looked up from germline, CDR1 is SGDLS and CDR2 is YYNGEE. The CDR3 spells CASSPRFPLVSGELFF. For the CDR3, the DNA is TGTGCCAGCAGCCCCCGCTTCCCACTAGTGTCCGGGGAGCTGTTTTTT.

The J gene is TRBJ1-3, the V gene TRBV29-1; D unresolved. Trimming pared 7 bases from V and 2 bases from J, leaving 12 bases between. The CDR3 totals 13 residues. Germline loops: CDR1 SQVTM, CDR2 ANQGSEA. CDR3 DNA: TGCAGCGCCCAGTTGGGCACTGGAAACACCATATATTTT. It specifies CSAQLGTGNTIYF.

The rearrangement joins TRBV6-1 to TRBJ1-5, with D perhaps matching TRBD1 (5 bases). This CDR3 contains 16 residues. CDR1 is MNHNS, CDR2 SASEGT, per germline. With 4 bases removed from V and 0 bases from J, the gap between germline ends came to 13 bases. This chain's CDR3 is CASSVGLGGSNQPQHF. CDR3 DNA sequence: TGTGCCAGCAGTGTTGGTCTGGGGGGTAGCAATCAGCCCCAGCATTTT.

The chain combines TRBV6-5 with TRBJ2-2; TRBD1 agrees at 7 bases. There are 15 residues in the CDR3. V lost 5 bases and J lost 2; bases outside the gene matches: 5. Germline CDR1 and CDR2: MNHEY and SVGAGI. CDR3 amino acids: CASSPTGINTGELFF. CDR3 sequence (DNA): TGTGCCAGCAGTCCGACAGGGATAAACACCGGGGAGCTGTTTTTT.

The gene calls are TRBV11-2 and TRBJ2-7; no firm D call. There are 15 residues in the CDR3. Germline CDR1 and CDR2: SGHAT and FQNNGV. Between the trimmed V and J ends, which lost 5 bases and 7 bases, there was a span of 21 bases. The CDR3 loop is CASSTFKGSAKEQYV. CDR3 coding DNA: TGTGCCAGCAGCACTTTCAAAGGTTCGGCGAAGGAGCAGTACGTC.

The CDR3 coding sequence is TGTGCCAGCAATTTAAAAAACTATGGCTACACCTTC. As protein: CASNLKNYGYTF. The rearrangement uses TRBV6-6 and TRBJ1-2; D ambiguous. This CDR3 spans 12 amino acids. Between the trimmed V and J ends, which lost 7 bases and 2 bases, there was a span of 8 bases. Germline CDR1 MNHNY, CDR2 SVGAGI (reference sequence).

This chain connects TRBV15 to TRBJ1-2; 8 bases match TRBD1. The germline gives CDR1 LNHNV, CDR2 YYDKDF (reference sequence). The length of the CDR3 is 20 residues. The V segment lost 0 bases and the J segment 5 bases; nucleotides outside the gene matches: 20. In DNA form, the CDR3 reads TGTGCCACCAGCAGAGATAGTTCCTTCTTGACAGGGGACCCCTCTTATGGCTACACCTTC. Translated, it gives CATSRDSSFLTGDPSYGYTF. The variable domain in full, completed from reference TRBV15 and TRBJ1-2, reads DAMVIQNPRYQVTQFGKPVTLSCSQTLNHNVMYWYQQKSSQAPKLLFHYYDKDFNNEADTPDNFQSRRPNTSFCFLDIRSPGLGDTAMYLCATSRDSSFLTGDPSYGYTFGSGTRLTVV.

V usage is TRBV9 and J usage is TRBJ2-5; the D gene is possibly TRBD2 (5 bases). The CDR3 runs to 15 residues. V was pared by 3 bases and J by 4 bases, with 16 bases between. CDR1 SGDLS and CDR2 YYNGEE come from the germline V gene. The DNA of the CDR3 is TGTGCCAGCAGCGCCGGACTCGGTCGGGTAGAGACCCAGTACTTC. It is translated as CASSAGLGRVETQYF.

The chain links TRBV7-9 to TRBJ1-2; tentative D call: TRBD1 (6 bases). CDR1 SEHNR and CDR2 FQNEAQ come from the germline V gene (reference sequence). V lost 0 bases and J 8 bases, leaving 16 bases between the germline ends. This CDR3 spans 15 amino acids. In DNA, the CDR3 is TGTGCCAGCAGCTTAGCAGAAGGACAGCGAATGGGCTACACCTTC. Its translation is CASSLAEGQRMGYTF.

The J gene is TRBJ2-2, the V gene TRBV4-3; no definite D call. V dropped 0 bases and J dropped 2 bases, with 7 bases sitting between them. Germline values: CDR1 LGHNA, CDR2 YSLEER. The CDR3 contains 15 residues. The CDR3 spells CASSQEHQNTGELFF. In DNA form, the CDR3 reads TGCGCCAGCAGCCAAGAACATCAAAACACCGGGGAGCTGTTTTTT.